A single sample gave rise to the 11 T cell receptor beta chains below, sequenced in a study of regulatory and conventional T cells in RAG deficiency. Assay used: immunoSEQ multiplex PCR; TCRdb lists only in-frame clones, some missing. The table records 34,000 or so clones, more than 75% of them present only once. Conventional CD4+ T cells were sorted from blood as CD25-low CD127-high cells. These data also formed part of another study, on regulatory T cells. Per that paper: The primer mix had 52 TRBV and 13 TRBJ primers.

The sample was CD4+ effector T cells sorted from blood. Source of these receptors: a human donor in good health.

V gene TRBV30 combines with J gene TRBJ1-6; D call uncertain. Trimming shortened V by 2 bases and J by 6 bases, and 11 bases separated the two germline ends. The CDR3 is 14 residues long. The germline gives CDR1 GTSNPN, CDR2 SVGIG (reference sequence). The CDR3 reads CAWSLRAINSPLHF. DNA of the CDR3: TGTGCCTGGAGTCTACGGGCTATTAATTCACCCCTCCACTTT.

The chain has TRBV5-1 and TRBJ2-7; D call uncertain. The CDR3 is 13 residues long. Germline assignment: CDR1 SGHRS and CDR2 YFSETQ. The V and J ends lost 6 bases and 5 bases respectively, with 15 bases between them. The CDR3 region has the DNA TGCGCCAGCACCCAGGTCCCGGGCCACGAGCAGTACTTC. It codes for CASTQVPGHEQYF.

This clone occurred a few times. The J gene is TRBJ2-1, the V gene TRBV5-1; 12 bases map to TRBD2. The V gene's germline CDR1 is SGHRS and CDR2 YFSETQ. The CDR3 has 15 residues. Trimming removed 4 bases from V and 5 bases from J; junction bases left unmatched: 4. Written as DNA, the CDR3 is TGCGCCAGCAGCATCGGACTAGCGGGGCACAATGAGCAGTTCTTC. This encodes CASSIGLAGHNEQFF.

This chain uses TRBV20-1 with TRBJ1-1; D gene ambiguous. The V and J ends lost 4 bases and 3 bases respectively, with 6 bases between them. Germline loops: CDR1 DFQATT, CDR2 SNEGSKA (reference sequence). The CDR3 runs to 11 residues. In nucleotides, the CDR3 is TGCAGTGCTAAGTCTTACACTGAAGCTTTCTTT. Translation: CSAKSYTEAFF.

The chain couples TRBV13 to TRBJ1-2; 7 bases fit TRBD1. Trimming cost V 5 bases and J 4 bases; bases outside gene matches: 13. The CDR3 length is 16 residues. The germline gives CDR1 PRHDT, CDR2 FYEKMQ (reference sequence). The CDR3 sequence is CASSPGQVLTSYGYTF. The CDR3 coding sequence is TGTGCCAGCAGCCCCGGACAGGTGCTAACCTCCTATGGCTACACCTTC.

The V gene is TRBV5-1, the J gene TRBJ2-3; 7 bases match TRBD2. V lost 9 bases to trimming and J lost 3 bases; unmatched junction nucleotides: 10. In germline, CDR1 is SGHRS, CDR2 YFSETQ. The CDR3 contains 14 residues. CDR3 loop: CATKLADTTDTQYF. Here the CDR3 DNA reads TGCGCCACCAAGCTAGCGGATACAACAGATACGCAGTATTTT.

V gene TRBV28 combines with J gene TRBJ2-7, with 8 bases fitting TRBD2. V shed 4 bases and J 4 bases; nucleotides not matched to a gene: 9. Germline assignment: CDR1 MDHEN and CDR2 SYDVKM. CDR3 size: 15 residues. CDR3: CASSSPSSGVYEQYF. The CDR3 coding sequence is TGTGCCAGCAGTTCCCCCAGTAGCGGGGTGTACGAGCAGTACTTC.

This clone came up a few times. The identical CDR3 is also encoded by other nucleotide sequences in the sample. V usage is TRBV30 and J usage is TRBJ1-2, with a possible D match to TRBD1 (5 bases). CDR1 GTSNPN and CDR2 SVGIG come from the germline V gene (reference sequence). CDR3 length: 12 amino acids. Trimming stripped 5 bases from V and 8 bases from J, with 15 bases between. The CDR3 loop reads CAWRGTAGGYTF. As DNA, the CDR3 is TGTGCCTGGCGGGGGACCGCGGGGGGCTACACCTTC.

In this sample, this clone turned up a few times. This CDR3 is CASRSGTSYGYTF. The CDR3 region has the DNA TGTGCCAGCAGGAGCGGGACATCCTATGGCTACACCTTC. This chain connects TRBV2 to TRBJ1-2; D possibly corresponds to TRBD1 (6 bases). With 6 bases removed from V and 4 bases from J, the gap between germline ends came to 12 bases. CDR1 is SNHLY, CDR2 FYNNEI, per germline. CDR3 length equals 13 residues.

The CDR3 loop is CSVEARLHRNQETQYF. The CDR3 DNA reads TGCAGCGTTGAAGCGCGACTACATCGAAACCAAGAGACCCAGTACTTC. The V call is TRBV29-1, the J call TRBJ2-5, with D possibly being TRBD2 (5 bases). The CDR3 extends over 16 amino acids. Germline values: CDR1 SQVTM, CDR2 ANQGSEA. Trimming took off 1 base at V and 0 bases at J, with 15 bases between the two ends.

There are a few counts of this clone. The chain uses TRBV19 and TRBJ1-2; no definite D call. The CDR3 has 14 residues. The V end lost 2 bases, the J end lost 7 bases, and 14 bases lay between the germline ends. Germline V gene data show CDR1 as LNHDA and CDR2 as SQIVND (reference sequence). CDR3 sequence reads: CASSIRHSEAGYTF. CDR3 DNA: TGTGCCAGTAGTATACGTCACAGCGAGGCTGGCTACACCTTC. The whole variable domain, remainder taken from reference TRBV19 and TRBJ1-2, is DGGITQSPKYLFRKEGQNVTLSCEQNLNHDAMYWYRQDPGQGLRLIYYSQIVNDFQKGDIAEGYSVSREKKESFPLTVTSAQKNPTAFYLCASSIRHSEAGYTFGSGTRLTVV.